The 2 T cell receptor beta chains listed next were all sequenced from one sample in a study of blood T cell repertoires in COVID-19. Libraries were prepared by immunoSEQ multiplex PCR; TCRdb keeps only in-frame clonotypes and omits some of them. Found here are around 180,000 clones, around 83% of them singletons; the top ten hold 2.9%. Sequencing was carried out using peripheral blood. The origin of the receptors is a young woman with active or convalescent COVID-19.

The chain joins TRBV28 to TRBJ2-7; tentatively, D is TRBD1 (6 bases). This CDR3 spans 14 amino acids. Trimming cost V 6 bases and J 3 bases, with 15 bases left between them. Per germline, CDR1 MDHEN and CDR2 SYDVKM. DNA of the CDR3: TGTGCCAGCAGCCGCGGTTCAGGGGACTACGAGCAGTACTTC. Amino acids: CASSRGSGDYEQYF.

This CDR3 is CARGQRNTEAFF. The CDR3 coding sequence is TGTGCCAGAGGACAGAGAAACACTGAAGCTTTCTTT. The chain joins TRBV19 to TRBJ1-1, with D maybe TRBD1 (6 bases). V lost 9 bases to trimming and J lost 2 bases, with 10 bases between them. The V gene's germline CDR1 is LNHDA and CDR2 SQIVND (reference sequence). The CDR3 is 12 residues long.